This T cell receptor beta chain was recovered during a study of T cell responses to AZD1222 COVID-19 vaccine. Profiled with immunoSEQ multiplex PCR; TCRdb holds only in-frame clones, not every one. The data contain 95,000 to 100,000 clones, roughly nine tenths of them singletons. The germline V gene has CDR1 SGHTA and CDR2 FQGNSA. This CDR3 is 14 amino acids long. Losses at the gene ends were 3 bases for V and 7 bases for J; bases not matched to a gene: 2. This sequence was found in an adult in good health. The rearrangement links TRBV7-2 to TRBJ2-1; 11 positions agree with TRBD2. The specimen was peripheral blood, collected on day 0 of AZD1222 vaccination. CDR3 bases: TGTGCCAGCAGCTTTCGGACTAGCGGGAATGAGCAGTTCTTC. Its protein is CASSFRTSGNEQFF.